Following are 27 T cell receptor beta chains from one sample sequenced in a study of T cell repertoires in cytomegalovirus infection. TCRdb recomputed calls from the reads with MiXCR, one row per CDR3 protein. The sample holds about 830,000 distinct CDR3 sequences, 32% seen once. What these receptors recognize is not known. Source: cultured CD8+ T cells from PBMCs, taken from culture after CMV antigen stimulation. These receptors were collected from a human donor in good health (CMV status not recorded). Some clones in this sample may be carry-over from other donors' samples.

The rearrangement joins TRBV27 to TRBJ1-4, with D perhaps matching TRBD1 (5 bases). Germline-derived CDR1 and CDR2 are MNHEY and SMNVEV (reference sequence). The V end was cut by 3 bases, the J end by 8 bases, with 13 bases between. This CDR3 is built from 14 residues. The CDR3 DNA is TGTGCCAGCAGTTTCGGCAGGGTAGGAGAAAAACTGTTTTTT. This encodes CASSFGRVGEKLFF.

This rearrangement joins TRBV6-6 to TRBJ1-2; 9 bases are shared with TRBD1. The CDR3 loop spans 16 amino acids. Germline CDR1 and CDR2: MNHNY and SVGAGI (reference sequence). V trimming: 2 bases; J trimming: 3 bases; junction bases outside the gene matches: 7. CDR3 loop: CASSYGGQGGYYGYTF. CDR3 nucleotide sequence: TGTGCCAGCAGTTACGGGGGACAGGGTGGTTACTATGGCTACACCTTC.

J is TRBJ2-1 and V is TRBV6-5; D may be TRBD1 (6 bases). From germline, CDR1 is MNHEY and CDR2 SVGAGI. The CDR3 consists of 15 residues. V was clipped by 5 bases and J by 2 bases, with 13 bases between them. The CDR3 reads CASSPGAGTYNEQFF. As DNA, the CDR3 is TGTGCCAGCAGTCCAGGGGCAGGTACCTACAATGAGCAGTTCTTC.

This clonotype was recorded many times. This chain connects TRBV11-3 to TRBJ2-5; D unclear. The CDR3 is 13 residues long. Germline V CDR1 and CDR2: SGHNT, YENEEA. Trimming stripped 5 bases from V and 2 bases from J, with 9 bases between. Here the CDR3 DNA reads TGTGCCAGCAGCCCTCCGGATCAAGAGACCCAGTACTTC. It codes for CASSPPDQETQYF.

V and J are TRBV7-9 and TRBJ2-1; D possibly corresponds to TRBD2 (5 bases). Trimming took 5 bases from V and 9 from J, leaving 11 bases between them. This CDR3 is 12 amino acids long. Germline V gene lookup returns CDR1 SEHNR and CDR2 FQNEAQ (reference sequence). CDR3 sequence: CASSRTGSEQFF. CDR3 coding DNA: TGTGCCAGCAGCCGCACTGGGAGTGAGCAGTTCTTC.

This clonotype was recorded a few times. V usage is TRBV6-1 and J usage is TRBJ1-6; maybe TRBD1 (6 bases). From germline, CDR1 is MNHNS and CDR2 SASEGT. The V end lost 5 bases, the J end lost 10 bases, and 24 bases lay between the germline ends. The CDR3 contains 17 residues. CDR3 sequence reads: CASSPGAVQLLWSPLHF. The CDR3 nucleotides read TGTGCCAGCAGTCCGGGGGCGGTACAGCTCCTATGGTCACCCCTCCACTTT.

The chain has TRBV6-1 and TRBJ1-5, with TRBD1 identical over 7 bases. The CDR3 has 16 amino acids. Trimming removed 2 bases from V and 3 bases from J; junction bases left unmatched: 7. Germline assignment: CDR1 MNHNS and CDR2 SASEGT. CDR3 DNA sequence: TGTGCCAGCAGTGAATTTGGCAGGGGGGTCAATCAGCCCCAGCATTTT. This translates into CASSEFGRGVNQPQHF.

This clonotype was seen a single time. CDR3 bases: TGCGCCAGCAGCCAAGACCCAGGTGCCCTCTCTGGGGCCAACGTCCTGACTTTC. It specifies CASSQDPGALSGANVLTF. V and J are TRBV4-1 and TRBJ2-6; D call uncertain. Germline V gives CDR1 MGHRA, CDR2 YSYEKL. The CDR3 length is 18 residues. V was cut by 0 bases and J by 0 bases, with 12 bases left in between.

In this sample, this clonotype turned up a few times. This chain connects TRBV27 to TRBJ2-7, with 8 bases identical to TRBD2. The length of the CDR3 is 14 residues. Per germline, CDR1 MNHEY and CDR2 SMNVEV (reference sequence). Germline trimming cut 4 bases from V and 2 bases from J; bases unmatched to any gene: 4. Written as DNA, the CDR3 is TGTGCCAGCAGTTCAGCGGGGGCCCCCTACGAGCAGTACTTC. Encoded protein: CASSSAGAPYEQYF.

CDR3 region: CASSFRQGSVVAFF. The CDR3 DNA is TGTGCCAGCAGCTTTAGACAGGGGTCGGTAGTAGCTTTCTTT. The chain joins TRBV7-9 to TRBJ1-1; 8 nucleotides match TRBD1. The junction had 10 bases not matched to a gene; V was cut back by 3 bases and J by 10 bases. Germline-derived CDR1 and CDR2 are SEHNR and FQNEAQ (reference sequence). The CDR3 loop spans 14 amino acids. The whole variable domain, filled in from reference TRBV7-9 and TRBJ1-1, reads DTGVSQNPRHKITKRGQNVTFRCDPISEHNRLYWYRQTLGQGPEFLTYFQNEAQLEKSRLLSDRFSAERPKGSFSTLEIQRTEQGDSAMYLCASSFRQGSVVAFFGQGTRLTVV.

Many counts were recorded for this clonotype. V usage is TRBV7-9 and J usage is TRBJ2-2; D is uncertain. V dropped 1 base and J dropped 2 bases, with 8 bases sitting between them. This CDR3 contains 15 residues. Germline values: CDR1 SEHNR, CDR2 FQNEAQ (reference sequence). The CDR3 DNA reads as TGTGCCAGCAGCTTAGTCGGTAGCAACACCGGGGAGCTGTTTTTT. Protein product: CASSLVGSNTGELFF.

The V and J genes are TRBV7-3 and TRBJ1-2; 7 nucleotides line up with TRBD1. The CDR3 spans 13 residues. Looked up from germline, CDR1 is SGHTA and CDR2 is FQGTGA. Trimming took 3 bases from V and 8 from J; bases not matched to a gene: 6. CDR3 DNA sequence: TGTGCCAGCAGCTTTGACACAGGGGAAGGCTACACCTTC. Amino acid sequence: CASSFDTGEGYTF.

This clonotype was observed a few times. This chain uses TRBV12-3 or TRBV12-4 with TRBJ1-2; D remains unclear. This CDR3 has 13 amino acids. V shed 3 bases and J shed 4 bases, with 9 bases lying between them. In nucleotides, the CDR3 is TGTGCCAGCAGTTTGAAGACGGCCTATGGCTACACCTTC. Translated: CASSLKTAYGYTF.

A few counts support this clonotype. The CDR3 is CSVPVSYEAFF. The CDR3 coding sequence is TGCAGTGTCCCGGTCTCTTATGAAGCTTTCTTT. The V and J genes are TRBV20-1 and TRBJ1-1; D is undetermined. Trimming cost V 7 bases and J 7 bases, with 13 bases left between them. The CDR3 runs to 11 residues. Germline V gives CDR1 DFQATT, CDR2 SNEGSKA (reference sequence).

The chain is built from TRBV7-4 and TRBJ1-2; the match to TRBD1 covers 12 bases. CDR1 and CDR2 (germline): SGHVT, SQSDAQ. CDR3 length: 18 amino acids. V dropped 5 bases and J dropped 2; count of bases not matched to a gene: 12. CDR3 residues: CASSRGGGQGASNYGYTF. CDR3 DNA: TGTGCCAGCAGCCGAGGGGGGGGACAGGGGGCCTCCAACTATGGCTACACCTTC.

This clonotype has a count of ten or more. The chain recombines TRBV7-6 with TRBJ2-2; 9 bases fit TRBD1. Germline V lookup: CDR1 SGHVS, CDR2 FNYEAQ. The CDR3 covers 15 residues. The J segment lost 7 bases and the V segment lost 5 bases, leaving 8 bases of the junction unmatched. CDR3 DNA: TGTGCCAGCAGCCTGGGACAGGGCATTGGCGGGGAGCTGTTTTTT. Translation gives CASSLGQGIGGELFF.

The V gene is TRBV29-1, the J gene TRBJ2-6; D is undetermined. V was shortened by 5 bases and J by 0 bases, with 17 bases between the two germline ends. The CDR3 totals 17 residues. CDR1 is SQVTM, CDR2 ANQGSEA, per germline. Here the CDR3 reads CSVLVTDGPSGANVLTF. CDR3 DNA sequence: TGCAGCGTTTTGGTGACGGACGGCCCCTCTGGGGCCAACGTCCTGACTTTC.

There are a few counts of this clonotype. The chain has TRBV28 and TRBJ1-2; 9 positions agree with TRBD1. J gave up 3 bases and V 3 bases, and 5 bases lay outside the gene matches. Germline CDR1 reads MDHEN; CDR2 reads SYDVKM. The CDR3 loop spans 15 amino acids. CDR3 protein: CASSFWGQGDYGYTF. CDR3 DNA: TGTGCCAGCAGTTTCTGGGGACAGGGAGACTATGGCTACACCTTC.

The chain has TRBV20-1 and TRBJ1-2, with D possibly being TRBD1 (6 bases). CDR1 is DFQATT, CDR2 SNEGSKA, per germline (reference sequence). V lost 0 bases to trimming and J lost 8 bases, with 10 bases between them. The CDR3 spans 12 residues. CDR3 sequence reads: CSARDWGRGYTF. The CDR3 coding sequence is TGCAGTGCTAGAGATTGGGGGCGAGGCTACACCTTC.

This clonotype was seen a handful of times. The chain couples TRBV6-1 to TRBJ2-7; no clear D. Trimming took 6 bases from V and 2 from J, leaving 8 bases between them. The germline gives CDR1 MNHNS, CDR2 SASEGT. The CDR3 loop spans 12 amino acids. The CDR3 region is CASRGFPYEQYF. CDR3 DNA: TGTGCCAGCAGGGGATTTCCCTACGAGCAGTACTTC.

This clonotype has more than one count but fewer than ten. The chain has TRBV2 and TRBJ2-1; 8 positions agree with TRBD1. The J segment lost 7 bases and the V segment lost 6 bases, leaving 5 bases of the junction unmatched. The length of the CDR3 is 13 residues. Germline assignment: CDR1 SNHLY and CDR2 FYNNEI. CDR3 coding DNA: TGTGCCAGCAGCCGGACAGGGTTGAATGAGCAGTTCTTC. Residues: CASSRTGLNEQFF.

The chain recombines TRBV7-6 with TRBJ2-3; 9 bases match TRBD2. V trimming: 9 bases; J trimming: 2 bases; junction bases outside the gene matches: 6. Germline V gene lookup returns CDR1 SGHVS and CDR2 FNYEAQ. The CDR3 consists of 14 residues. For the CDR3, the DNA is TGTGCCAGTTGGCTAGCGGGGCACACAGATACGCAGTATTTT. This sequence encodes CASWLAGHTDTQYF.

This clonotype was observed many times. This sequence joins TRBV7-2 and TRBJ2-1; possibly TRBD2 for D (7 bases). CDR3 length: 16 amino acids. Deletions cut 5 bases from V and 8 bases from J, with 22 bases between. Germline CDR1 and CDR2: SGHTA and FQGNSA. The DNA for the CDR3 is TGTGCCAGCAGCCAGAGCTGGGGGGGGCTAAACTATGAGCAGTTCTTC. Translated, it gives CASSQSWGGLNYEQFF.

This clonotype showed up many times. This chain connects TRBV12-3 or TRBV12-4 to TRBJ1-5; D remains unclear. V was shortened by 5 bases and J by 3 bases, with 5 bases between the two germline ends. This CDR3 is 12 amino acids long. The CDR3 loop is CASSGVNQPQHF. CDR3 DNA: TGTGCCAGCAGTGGAGTCAATCAGCCCCAGCATTTT.

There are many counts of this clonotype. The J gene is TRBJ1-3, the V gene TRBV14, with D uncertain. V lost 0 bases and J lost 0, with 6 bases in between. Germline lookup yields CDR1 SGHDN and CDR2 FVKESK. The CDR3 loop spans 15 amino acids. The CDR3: CASSQDLTSGNTIYF. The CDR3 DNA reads TGTGCCAGCAGCCAAGATTTAACCTCTGGAAACACCATATATTTT.

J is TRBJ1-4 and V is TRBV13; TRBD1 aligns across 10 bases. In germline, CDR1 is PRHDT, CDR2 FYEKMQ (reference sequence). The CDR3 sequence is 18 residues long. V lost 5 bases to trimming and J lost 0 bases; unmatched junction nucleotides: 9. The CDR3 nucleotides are TGTGCCAGCAGCACGACGATGGGACAGGGGCCAACTAATGAAAAACTGTTTTTT. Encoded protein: CASSTTMGQGPTNEKLFF. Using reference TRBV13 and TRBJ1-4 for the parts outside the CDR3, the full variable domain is AAGVIQSPRHLIKEKRETATLKCYPIPRHDTVYWYQQGPGQDPQFLISFYEKMQSDKGSIPDRFSAQQFSDYHSELNMSSLELGDSALYFCASSTTMGQGPTNEKLFFGSGTQLSVL.

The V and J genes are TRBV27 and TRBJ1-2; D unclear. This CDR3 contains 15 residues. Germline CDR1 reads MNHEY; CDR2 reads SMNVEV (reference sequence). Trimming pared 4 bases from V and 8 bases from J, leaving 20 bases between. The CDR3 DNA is TGTGCCAGCAGTTACTTTAGCCGGGCGAAGTGGGGCTACACCTTC. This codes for CASSYFSRAKWGYTF.